This TCR beta chain was sequenced in a study of early T cells in non-severe SARS-CoV-2 infection. At the level of the study: Chains were not paired, and sequencing was done on bulk RNA from unsorted whole blood.

At least ten counts were recorded for this clonotype. Its antigen is not identified. Overall study results and limits: Matching with VDJdb favored anti-spike CD8 responses (missing private and CD4 specificities).

Germline loops: CDR1 DFQATT, CDR2 SNEGSKA (reference sequence). Unmatched junction bases numbered 4, after V lost 2 bases and J lost 2 bases. The CDR3 totals 14 residues. Tagging with unique molecular identifiers was applied to individual cDNA molecules. TCRdb recomputed calls from the 5' RACE reads with MiXCR, one row per CDR3 protein. Of about 26,000 distinct CDR3 sequences listed, about 4.2% are singletons. The rearrangement joins TRBV20-1 to TRBJ2-7; 9 bases agree with TRBD1. The receptor was derived from an adult who was a healthcare worker with PCR-confirmed SARS-CoV-2 infection or an uninfected control (not recorded which). The specimen was whole blood. CDR3: CSARNGQGTYEQYF. In nucleotides, the CDR3 is TGCAGTGCTAGAAACGGACAGGGGACCTACGAGCAGTACTTC.